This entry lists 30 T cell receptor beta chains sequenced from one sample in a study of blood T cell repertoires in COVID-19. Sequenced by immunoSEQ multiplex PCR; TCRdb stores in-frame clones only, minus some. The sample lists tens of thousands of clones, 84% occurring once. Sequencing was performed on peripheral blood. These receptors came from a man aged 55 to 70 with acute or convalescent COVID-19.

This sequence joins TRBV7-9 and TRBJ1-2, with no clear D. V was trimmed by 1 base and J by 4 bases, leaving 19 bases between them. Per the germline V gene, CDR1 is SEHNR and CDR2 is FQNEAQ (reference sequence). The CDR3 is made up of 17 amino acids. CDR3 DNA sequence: TGTGCCAGCAGCTTAGTGACCCGCGCACCGAGCGCCTATGGCTACACCTTC. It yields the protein CASSLVTRAPSAYGYTF.

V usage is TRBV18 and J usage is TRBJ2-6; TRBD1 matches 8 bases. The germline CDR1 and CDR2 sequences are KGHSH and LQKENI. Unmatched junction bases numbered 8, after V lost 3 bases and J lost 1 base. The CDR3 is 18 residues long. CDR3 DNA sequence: TGTGCCAGCTCACCGTTGACAGGGGCCGGTTCTGGGGCCAACGTCCTGACTTTC. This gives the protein CASSPLTGAGSGANVLTF.

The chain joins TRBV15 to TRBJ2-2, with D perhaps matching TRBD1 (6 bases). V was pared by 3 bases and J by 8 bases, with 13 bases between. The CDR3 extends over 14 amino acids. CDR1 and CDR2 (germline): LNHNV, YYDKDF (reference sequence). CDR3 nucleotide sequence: TGTGCCACCAGCAGGGGGGCCCCGAGTGGGGAGCTGTTTTTT. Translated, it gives CATSRGAPSGELFF.

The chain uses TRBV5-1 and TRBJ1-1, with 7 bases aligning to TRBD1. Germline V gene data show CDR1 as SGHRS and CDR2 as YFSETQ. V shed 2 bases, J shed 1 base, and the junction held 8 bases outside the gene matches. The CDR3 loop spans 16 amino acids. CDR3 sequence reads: CASSLGQVEWNTEAFF. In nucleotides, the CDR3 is TGCGCCAGCAGCTTAGGACAGGTGGAGTGGAACACTGAAGCTTTCTTT.

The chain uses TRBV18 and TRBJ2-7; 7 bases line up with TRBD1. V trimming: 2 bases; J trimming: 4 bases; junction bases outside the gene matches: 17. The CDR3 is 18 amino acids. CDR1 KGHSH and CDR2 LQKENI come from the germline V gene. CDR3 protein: CASSPIAASAGGFYEQYF. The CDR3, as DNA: TGTGCCAGCTCACCAATCGCCGCATCAGCAGGGGGATTTTACGAGCAGTACTTC.

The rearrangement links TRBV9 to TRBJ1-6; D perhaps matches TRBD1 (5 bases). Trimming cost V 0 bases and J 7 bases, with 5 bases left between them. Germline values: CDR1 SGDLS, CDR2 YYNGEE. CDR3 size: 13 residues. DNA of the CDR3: TGTGCCAGCAGCGTAGAGGGGAATTCACCCCTCCACTTT. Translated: CASSVEGNSPLHF.

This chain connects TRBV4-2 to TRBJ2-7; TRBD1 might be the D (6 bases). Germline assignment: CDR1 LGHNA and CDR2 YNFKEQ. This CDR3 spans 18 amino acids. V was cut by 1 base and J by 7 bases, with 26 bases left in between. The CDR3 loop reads CASSQAPVKQGNRFEQYF. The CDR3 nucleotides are TGTGCCAGCAGCCAAGCCCCGGTTAAACAGGGAAATCGGTTTGAGCAGTACTTC.

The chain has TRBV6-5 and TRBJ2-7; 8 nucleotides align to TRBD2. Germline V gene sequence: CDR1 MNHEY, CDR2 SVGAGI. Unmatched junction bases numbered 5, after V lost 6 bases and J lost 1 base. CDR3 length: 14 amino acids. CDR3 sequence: CASRRGAGSYEQYV. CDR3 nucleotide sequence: TGTGCCAGCAGGCGGGGGGCCGGATCCTACGAGCAGTACGTC.

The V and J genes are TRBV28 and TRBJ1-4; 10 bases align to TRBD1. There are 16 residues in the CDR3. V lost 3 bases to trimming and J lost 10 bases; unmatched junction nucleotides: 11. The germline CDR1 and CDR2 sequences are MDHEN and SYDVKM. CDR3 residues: CASSFTPTGGAGKLFF. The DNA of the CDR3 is TGTGCCAGCAGTTTTACCCCGACAGGGGGCGCGGGAAAACTGTTTTTT.

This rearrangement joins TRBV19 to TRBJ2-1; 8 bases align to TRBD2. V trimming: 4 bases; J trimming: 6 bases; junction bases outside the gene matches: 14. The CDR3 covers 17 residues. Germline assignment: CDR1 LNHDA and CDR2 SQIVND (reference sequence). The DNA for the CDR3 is TGTGCCAGTAGTAACCCCGGAGGGACTAGTCCTTTCAATGAGCAGTTCTTC. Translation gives CASSNPGGTSPFNEQFF.

CDR3 bases: TGTGCCAGCAGACGCGGGGGGTTGGATACGCAGTATTTT. Its translation: CASRRGGLDTQYF. This chain links TRBV2 with TRBJ2-3; 8 bases match TRBD2. The CDR3 covers 13 residues. V dropped 6 bases and J dropped 6; count of bases not matched to a gene: 5. Germline lookup yields CDR1 SNHLY and CDR2 FYNNEI.

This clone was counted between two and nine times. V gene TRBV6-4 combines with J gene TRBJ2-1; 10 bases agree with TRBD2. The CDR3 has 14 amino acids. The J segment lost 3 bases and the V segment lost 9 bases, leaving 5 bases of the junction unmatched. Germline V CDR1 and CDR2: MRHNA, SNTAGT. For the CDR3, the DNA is TGTGCCAGGGCCAGCGGGGGGGACTACAATGAGCAGTTCTTC. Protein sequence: CARASGGDYNEQFF.

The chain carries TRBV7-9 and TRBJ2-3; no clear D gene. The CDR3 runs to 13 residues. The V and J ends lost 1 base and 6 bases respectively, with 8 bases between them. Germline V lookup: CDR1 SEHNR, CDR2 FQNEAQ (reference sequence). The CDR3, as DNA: TGTGCCAGCAGCTTAGGAGGTTGGGATACGCAGTATTTT. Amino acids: CASSLGGWDTQYF.

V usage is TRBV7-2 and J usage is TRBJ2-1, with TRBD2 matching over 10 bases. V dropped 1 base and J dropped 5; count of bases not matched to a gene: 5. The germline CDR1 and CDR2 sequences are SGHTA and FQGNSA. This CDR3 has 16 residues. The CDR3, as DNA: TGTGCCAGCAGCTTAGTGGTTAGCGGGGGGAACAATGAGCAGTTCTTC. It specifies CASSLVVSGGNNEQFF.

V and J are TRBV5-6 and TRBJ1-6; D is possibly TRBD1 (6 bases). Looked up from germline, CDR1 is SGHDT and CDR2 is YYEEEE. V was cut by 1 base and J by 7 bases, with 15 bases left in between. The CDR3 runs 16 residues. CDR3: CASSLWQSGQNSPLHF. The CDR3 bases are TGTGCCAGCAGCTTGTGGCAATCCGGACAGAATTCACCCCTCCACTTT.

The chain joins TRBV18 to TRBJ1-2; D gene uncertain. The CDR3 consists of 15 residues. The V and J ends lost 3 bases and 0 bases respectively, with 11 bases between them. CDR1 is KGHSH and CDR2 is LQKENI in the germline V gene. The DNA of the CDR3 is TGTGCCAGCTCACCTGGAGGAGAGGCTAACTATGGCTACACCTTC. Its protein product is CASSPGGEANYGYTF.

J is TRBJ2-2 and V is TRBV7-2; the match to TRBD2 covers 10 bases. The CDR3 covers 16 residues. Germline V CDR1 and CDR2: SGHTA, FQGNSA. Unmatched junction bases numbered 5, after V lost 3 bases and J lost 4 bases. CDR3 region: CASSLVAGGRTGELFF. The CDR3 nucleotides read TGTGCCAGCAGCTTGGTAGCGGGGGGCCGCACCGGGGAGCTGTTTTTT.

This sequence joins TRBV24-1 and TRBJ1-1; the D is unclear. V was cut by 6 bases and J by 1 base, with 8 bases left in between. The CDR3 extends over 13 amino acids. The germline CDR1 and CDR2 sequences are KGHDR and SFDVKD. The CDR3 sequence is CATSRDSNTEAFF. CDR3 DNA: TGTGCCACCAGTCGGGATTCGAACACTGAAGCTTTCTTT.

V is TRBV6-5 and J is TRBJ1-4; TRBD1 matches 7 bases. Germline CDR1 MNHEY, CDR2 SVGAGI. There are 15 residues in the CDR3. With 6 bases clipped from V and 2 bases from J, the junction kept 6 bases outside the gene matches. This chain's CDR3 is CASSAQGKTNEKLFF. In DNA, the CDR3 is TGTGCCAGCAGCGCACAGGGGAAGACTAATGAAAAACTGTTTTTT.

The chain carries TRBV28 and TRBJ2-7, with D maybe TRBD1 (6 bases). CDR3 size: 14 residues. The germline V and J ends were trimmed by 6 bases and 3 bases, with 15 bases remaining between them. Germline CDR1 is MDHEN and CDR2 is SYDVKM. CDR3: CASSSRGGIYEQYV. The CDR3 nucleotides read TGTGCCAGCAGCTCAAGAGGGGGAATCTACGAGCAGTACGTC.

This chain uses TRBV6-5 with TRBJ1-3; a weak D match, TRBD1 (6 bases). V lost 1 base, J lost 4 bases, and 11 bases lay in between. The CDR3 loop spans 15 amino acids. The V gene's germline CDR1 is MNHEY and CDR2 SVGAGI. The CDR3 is CASSYYGTPGNTIYF. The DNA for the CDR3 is TGTGCCAGCAGTTACTACGGGACACCCGGAAACACCATATATTTT.

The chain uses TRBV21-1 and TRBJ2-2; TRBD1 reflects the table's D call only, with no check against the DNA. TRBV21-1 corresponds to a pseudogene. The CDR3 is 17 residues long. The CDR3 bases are TGTGCCAGCAGCAAAGCGCCCCGGACAGGGGGCACCGGGGAGCTGTTTTTT. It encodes CASSKAPRTGGTGELFF.

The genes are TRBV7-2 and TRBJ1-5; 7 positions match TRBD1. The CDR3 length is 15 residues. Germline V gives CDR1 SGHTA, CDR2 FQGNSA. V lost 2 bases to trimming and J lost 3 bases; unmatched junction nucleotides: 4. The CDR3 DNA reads TGTGCCAGCAGCTTATGGGGACAGAACAATCAGCCCCAGCATTTT. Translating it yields CASSLWGQNNQPQHF. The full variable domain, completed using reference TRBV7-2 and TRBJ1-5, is GAGVSQSPSNKVTEKGKDVELRCDPISGHTALYWYRQSLGQGLEFLIYFQGNSAPDKSGLPSDRFSAERTGGSVSTLTIQRTQQEDSAVYLCASSLWGQNNQPQHFGDGTRLSIL.

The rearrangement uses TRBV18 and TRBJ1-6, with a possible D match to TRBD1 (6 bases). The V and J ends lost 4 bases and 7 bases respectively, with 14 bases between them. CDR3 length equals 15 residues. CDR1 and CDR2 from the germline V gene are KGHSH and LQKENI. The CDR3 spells CASSLLDSSNSPLHF. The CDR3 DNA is TGTGCCAGCTCACTTCTGGACAGTTCGAATTCACCCCTCCACTTT.

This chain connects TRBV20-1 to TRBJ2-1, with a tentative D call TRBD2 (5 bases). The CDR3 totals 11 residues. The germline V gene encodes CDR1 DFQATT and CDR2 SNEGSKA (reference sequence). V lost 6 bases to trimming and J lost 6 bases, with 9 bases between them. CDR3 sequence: CSAELGNEQFF. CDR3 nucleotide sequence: TGCAGTGCAGAACTAGGCAATGAGCAGTTCTTC.

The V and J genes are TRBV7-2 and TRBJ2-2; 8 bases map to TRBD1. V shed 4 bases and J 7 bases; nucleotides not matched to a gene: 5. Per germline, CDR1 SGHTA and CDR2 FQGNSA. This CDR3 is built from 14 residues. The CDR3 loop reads CASSSRGRYGELFF. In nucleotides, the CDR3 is TGTGCCAGCAGCTCCAGGGGGCGTTACGGGGAGCTGTTTTTT.

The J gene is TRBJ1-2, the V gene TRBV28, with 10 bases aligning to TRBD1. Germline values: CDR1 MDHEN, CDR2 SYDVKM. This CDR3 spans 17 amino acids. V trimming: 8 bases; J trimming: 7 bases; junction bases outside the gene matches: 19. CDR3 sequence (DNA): TGTGCCAGCCATACCGGCTCCCCCCTCGGGACAGGGGTTGGCTACACCTTC. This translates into CASHTGSPLGTGVGYTF.

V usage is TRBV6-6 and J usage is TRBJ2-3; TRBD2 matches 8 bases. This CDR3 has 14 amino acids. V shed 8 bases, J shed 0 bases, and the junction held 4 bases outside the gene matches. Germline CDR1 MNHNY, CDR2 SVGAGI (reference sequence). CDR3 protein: CASAAGGSTDTQYF. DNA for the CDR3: TGTGCCAGCGCGGCGGGGGGAAGCACAGATACGCAGTATTTT.

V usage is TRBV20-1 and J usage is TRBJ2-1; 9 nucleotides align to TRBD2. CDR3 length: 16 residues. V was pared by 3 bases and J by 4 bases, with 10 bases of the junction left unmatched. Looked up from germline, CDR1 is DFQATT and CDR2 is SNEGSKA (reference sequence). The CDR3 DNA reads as TGCAGTGCTAGTGTTGGTGAGCTAGCGGGATACAATGAGCAGTTCTTC. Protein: CSASVGELAGYNEQFF.

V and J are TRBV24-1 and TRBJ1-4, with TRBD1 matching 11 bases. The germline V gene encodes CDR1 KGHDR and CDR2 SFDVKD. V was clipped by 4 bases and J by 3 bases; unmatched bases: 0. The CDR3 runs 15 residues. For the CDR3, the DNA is TGTGCCACCAGTGAGGGACAGGGGGCTAATGAAAAACTGTTTTTT. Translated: CATSEGQGANEKLFF.